A selection of T cell receptor beta chains follows, all from one sample in a study of cytomegalovirus exposure and HLA in healthy donors. Produced via immunoSEQ multiplex PCR; TCRdb's table is partial and in-frame only. This sample has more than 250,000 clones, with 86% found just once. What was sequenced was PBMCs. These receptors were taken from a woman younger than 30 in good health and CMV-seronegative. Each CDR3 is given with its conserved first and last residue. A D gene is named only where the DNA matches it firmly. Clone size appears in some rows only: once, few, many, or a class for an expanded clone.

.	TRBV18	.	TRBJ2-1	CASSPRTPQGNEQFF	TGTGCCAGCTCACCCCGGACTCCCCAAGGCAATGAGCAGTTCTTC
.	TRBV9	.	TRBJ1-2	CASSVDTANYGYTF	TGTGCCAGCAGCGTAGACACAGCCAACTATGGCTACACCTTC
.	TRBV5-4	.	TRBJ2-5	CASSLGGLAETQYF	TGTGCCAGCAGCTTGGGGGGGCTGGCAGAGACCCAGTACTTC
.	TRBV5-4	.	TRBJ2-5	CASSLPRETQYF	TGTGCCAGCAGCTTGCCTCGGGAGACCCAGTACTTC
.	TRBV4-3	.	TRBJ1-1	CASSQDAQPYTEAFF	TGCGCCAGCAGCCAAGATGCACAACCTTACACTGAAGCTTTCTTT
.	TRBV4-3	.	TRBJ2-1	CASSHNYNEQFF	TGCGCCAGCAGCCACAACTACAATGAGCAGTTCTTC
.	TRBV7-6	.	TRBJ2-3	CASSLSAVSTDTQYF	TGTGCCAGCAGCTTGTCCGCGGTTAGCACAGATACGCAGTATTTT
.	TRBV5-6	.	TRBJ1-5	CASSLLHSNQPQHF	TGTGCCAGCAGCTTGTTACACAGCAATCAGCCCCAGCATTTT
TRBD1	TRBV25-1	.	TRBJ2-7	CASAGTGSLEQYF	TGTGCCAGTGCCGGGACAGGGTCTCTCGAGCAGTACTTC
.	TRBV23-1	.	TRBJ2-1	CASSQGPKRSYNEQFF	TGCGCCAGCAGTCAGGGCCCCAAGCGGTCCTACAATGAGCAGTTCTTC
.	TRBV25-1	few	TRBJ2-7	CASKPSLYGIPHEQYF	TGTGCCAGCAAACCTAGCCTTTACGGGATCCCCCACGAGCAGTACTTC
.	TRBV7-2	.	TRBJ1-2	CASSLLDSYGYTF	TGTGCCAGCAGCTTACTTGACAGCTATGGCTACACCTTC
TRBD1	TRBV2	once	TRBJ2-1	CASSTSLSTGHEQFF	TGTGCCAGCAGTACTTCCCTTTCGACAGGGCATGAGCAGTTCTTC
.	TRBV6-1	.	TRBJ2-7	CASSERRQVAYEQYF	TGTGCCAGCAGTGAACGCAGACAGGTTGCCTACGAGCAGTACTTC
TRBD2	TRBV6-1	.	TRBJ2-7	CASRAAPGGHYEQYF	TGTGCCAGCAGAGCGGCCCCGGGGGGGCACTACGAGCAGTACTTC
TRBD1	TRBV25-1	.	TRBJ2-7	CASTDLTGGRLHYEQYF	TGTGCCAGCACTGACCTTACAGGGGGCAGGCTCCACTACGAGCAGTACTTC
.	TRBV10-3	.	TRBJ1-2	CAISFLQGGYGYTF	TGTGCCATCAGTTTTTTACAGGGCGGTTATGGCTACACCTTC
TRBD1	TRBV10-3	.	TRBJ1-2	CAISEGQGADYGYTF	TGTGCCATCAGTGAGGGACAGGGGGCGGACTATGGCTACACCTTC
.	TRBV5-6	.	TRBJ2-1	CASSWYSGNEQFF	TGTGCCAGCAGCTGGTACAGCGGCAATGAGCAGTTCTTC
.	TRBV6-5	.	TRBJ1-4	CASSYVAVEEKLFF	TGTGCCAGCAGTTACGTGGCGGTGGAGGAAAAACTGTTTTTT
.	TRBV6-5	.	TRBJ2-3	CASRTALDTDTQYF	TGTGCCAGCAGGACAGCATTGGACACAGATACGCAGTATTTT